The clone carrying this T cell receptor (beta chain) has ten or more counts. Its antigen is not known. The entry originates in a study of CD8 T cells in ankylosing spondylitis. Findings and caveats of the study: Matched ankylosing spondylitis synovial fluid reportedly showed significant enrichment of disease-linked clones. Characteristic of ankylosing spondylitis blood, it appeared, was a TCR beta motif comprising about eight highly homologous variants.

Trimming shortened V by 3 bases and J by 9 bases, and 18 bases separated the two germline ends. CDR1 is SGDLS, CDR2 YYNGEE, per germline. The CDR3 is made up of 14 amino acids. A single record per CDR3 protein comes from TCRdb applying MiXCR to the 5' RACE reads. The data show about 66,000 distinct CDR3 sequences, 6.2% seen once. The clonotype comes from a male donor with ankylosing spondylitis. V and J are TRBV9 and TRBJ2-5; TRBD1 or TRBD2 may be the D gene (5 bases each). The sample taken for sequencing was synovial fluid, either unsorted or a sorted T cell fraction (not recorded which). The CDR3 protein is CASSGRGEGSSQYF. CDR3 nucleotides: TGTGCCAGCAGCGGCCGGGGCGAAGGGAGTTCCCAGTACTTC.